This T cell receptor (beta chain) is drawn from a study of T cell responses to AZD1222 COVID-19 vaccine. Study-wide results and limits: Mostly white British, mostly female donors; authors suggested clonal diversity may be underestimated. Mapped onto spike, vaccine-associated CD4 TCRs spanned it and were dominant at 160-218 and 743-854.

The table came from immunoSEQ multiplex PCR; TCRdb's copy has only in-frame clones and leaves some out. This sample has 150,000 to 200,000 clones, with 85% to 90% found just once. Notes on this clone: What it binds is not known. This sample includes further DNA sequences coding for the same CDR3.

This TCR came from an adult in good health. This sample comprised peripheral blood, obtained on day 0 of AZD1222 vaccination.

The CDR3 DNA follows: TGTGCCAGCAGGAATTCTGGAAACACCATATATTTT. It codes for CASRNSGNTIYF. The chain uses TRBV3-1 (or the pseudogene TRBV3-2) and TRBJ1-3; D ambiguous. Looked up from germline, CDR1 is LGHDT and CDR2 is YNNKEL (reference sequence). The CDR3 is made up of 12 amino acids. With 6 bases removed from V and 1 base from J, the gap between germline ends came to 4 bases.